Each of the 15 T cell receptor beta chains below was sequenced from the same sample in a study of cytomegalovirus exposure and HLA in healthy donors. The data were produced by immunoSEQ multiplex PCR, yet TCRdb's version contains in-frame clones alone and is incomplete. The sample has roughly 150,000 clones, around 85% seen once. Sequenced sample: PBMCs. The source is a man under 40 in good health and CMV-seropositive.

This clone has a handful of counts. CDR3 DNA: TGTGCCAGCTCACGATCACAGGGGGCGGGCAATCAGCCCCAGCATTTT. Protein: CASSRSQGAGNQPQHF. The chain employs TRBV18 and TRBJ1-5, with 9 bases identical to TRBD1. V lost 4 bases, J lost 2 bases, and 6 bases stayed unmatched. In germline, CDR1 is KGHSH, CDR2 LQKENI. The CDR3 is made up of 16 amino acids.

The V and J genes are TRBV4-1 and TRBJ2-5; the match to TRBD1 covers 7 bases. Per germline, CDR1 MGHRA and CDR2 YSYEKL. Trimming at V came to 5 bases and at J to 2 bases, leaving 8 bases not matched to a gene. CDR3 length equals 15 residues. Here the CDR3 reads CASSSDRAIQETQYF. The CDR3 DNA reads TGCGCCAGCAGCAGTGACAGGGCCATACAAGAGACCCAGTACTTC.

The chain recombines TRBV18 with TRBJ2-1; 9 positions agree with TRBD1. This CDR3 is 18 amino acids long. V was clipped by 1 base and J by 1 base; unmatched bases: 8. Germline V gives CDR1 KGHSH, CDR2 LQKENI. The DNA of the CDR3 is TGTGCCAGCTCACCACAGAGGGGGACAGGGCGGTCCTACAATGAGCAGTTCTTC. The encoded protein is CASSPQRGTGRSYNEQFF. Combining the CDR3 with reference TRBV18 and TRBJ2-1 gives the whole variable domain NAGVMQNPRHLVRRRGQEARLRCSPMKGHSHVYWYRQLPEEGLKFMVYLQKENIIDESGMPKERFSAEFPKEGPSILRIQQVVRGDSAAYFCASSPQRGTGRSYNEQFFGPGTRLTVL.

This clone was seen a single time. This chain uses TRBV7-9 with TRBJ2-1; D is unclear. The V gene's germline CDR1 is SEHNR and CDR2 FQNEAQ (reference sequence). The CDR3 spans 13 residues. Trimming took 1 base from V and 8 from J, leaving 9 bases between them. CDR3 nucleotides: TGTGCCAGCAGCTTAGGGCAGGCTCATGAGCAGTTCTTC. It codes for CASSLGQAHEQFF.

The rearrangement uses TRBV7-9 and TRBJ2-1; a weak D match, TRBD1 (6 bases). The CDR3 loop spans 17 amino acids. V lost 4 bases to trimming and J lost 3 bases, with 19 bases between them. The germline CDR1 and CDR2 sequences are SEHNR and FQNEAQ (reference sequence). DNA for the CDR3: TGTGCCAGCAGCTCCCACAGGGAACAGAGCTTCTACAATGAGCAGTTCTTC. Translating gives CASSSHREQSFYNEQFF.

The chain has TRBV18 and TRBJ2-7; D may be TRBD2 (6 bases). The CDR3 is 13 residues long. Between the trimmed V and J ends, which lost 4 bases and 0 bases, there was a span of 7 bases. Germline CDR1 and CDR2: KGHSH and LQKENI. In DNA, the CDR3 is TGTGCCAGCTCACAAGCGGGCTCCTACGAGCAGTACTTC. It encodes CASSQAGSYEQYF.

A few counts support this clone. The chain recombines TRBV4-3 with TRBJ2-3; TRBD1 matches at 8 bases. CDR1 and CDR2 from the germline V gene are LGHNA and YSLEER. This CDR3 contains 15 residues. With V trimmed by 1 base and J by 2 bases, 2 bases remained unmatched. The CDR3 bases are TGCGCCAGCAGCCAAGGACAGGGGCACACAGATACGCAGTATTTT. Its protein product is CASSQGQGHTDTQYF.

The CDR3 loop is CASSHRQGLNQPQHF. CDR3 sequence (DNA): TGCGCCAGCAGCCATCGCCAGGGACTAAATCAGCCCCAGCATTTT. The V and J genes are TRBV4-1 and TRBJ1-5, with D perhaps TRBD1 (5 bases). The germline gives CDR1 MGHRA, CDR2 YSYEKL. This CDR3 is 15 amino acids long. V was cut by 3 bases and J by 4 bases, with 13 bases left in between.

This clone has just a few counts. The V gene is TRBV2, the J gene TRBJ1-5, with D perhaps matching TRBD1 (5 bases). The germline V gene has CDR1 SNHLY and CDR2 FYNNEI. With 7 bases removed from V and 3 bases from J, the gap between germline ends came to 7 bases. The CDR3 length is 12 residues. This CDR3 is CASTRANQPQHF. The DNA for the CDR3 is TGTGCCAGCACCAGGGCCAATCAGCCCCAGCATTTT.

V is TRBV5-1 and J is TRBJ2-1; 15 nucleotides line up with TRBD2. Trimming removed 4 bases from V and 4 bases from J; junction bases left unmatched: 6. Germline CDR1 SGHRS, CDR2 YFSETQ. The CDR3 contains 17 residues. The CDR3 DNA sequence: TGCGCCAGCAGCCTCTGGACTAGCGGGGGGGATTACAATGAGCAGTTCTTC. Residues: CASSLWTSGGDYNEQFF.

The chain uses TRBV6-6 and TRBJ1-1, with D possibly matching TRBD1 (5 bases). Trimming pared 5 bases from V and 9 bases from J, leaving 13 bases between. The germline gives CDR1 MNHNY, CDR2 SVGAGI (reference sequence). The CDR3 length is 12 residues. DNA for the CDR3: TGTGCCAGCAGTCCTTTGGGGCTGCAAGCTTTCTTT. This codes for CASSPLGLQAFF.

The V gene is TRBV5-4, the J gene TRBJ2-5; the D gene is possibly TRBD2 (6 bases). The ends were cut back, 0 bases at V and 6 bases at J, with 6 bases in the middle. CDR1 and CDR2 from the germline V gene are SGHNT and YYREEE (reference sequence). CDR3 length: 12 residues. The CDR3 DNA follows: TGTGCCAGCAGCTTGGGGACTAAGACCCAGTACTTC. Translation gives CASSLGTKTQYF.

The rearrangement joins TRBV5-1 to TRBJ1-1, with no clear D. From germline, CDR1 is SGHRS and CDR2 YFSETQ. The CDR3 extends over 17 amino acids. The ends were cut back, 3 bases at V and 2 bases at J, with 20 bases in the middle. Written as DNA, the CDR3 is TGCGCCAGCAGCTCCCGGACCTCCTCGGGGTTAAACACTGAAGCTTTCTTT. It is translated as CASSSRTSSGLNTEAFF.

The chain has TRBV4-3 and TRBJ2-2, with TRBD2 as a possible D gene (5 bases). The CDR3 sequence is 16 residues long. Trimming removed 4 bases from V and 1 base from J, with 13 bases in between. Germline V gene sequence: CDR1 LGHNA, CDR2 YSLEER. Here the CDR3 reads CASSPGPGGNTGELFF. The DNA of the CDR3 is TGCGCCAGCAGCCCTGGACCTGGAGGGAACACCGGGGAGCTGTTTTTT.

The rearrangement links TRBV25-1 to TRBJ2-7, with 7 bases aligning to TRBD1. V trimming: 0 bases; J trimming: 4 bases; junction bases outside the gene matches: 6. CDR3 length equals 15 residues. Per the germline V gene, CDR1 is MGHDK and CDR2 is SYGVNS. The CDR3, as DNA: TGTGCCAGCAGTGAATATACAAACAGGGGATACGAGCAGTACTTC. Protein sequence: CASSEYTNRGYEQYF.